One sample yielded the 20 T cell receptor beta chains listed below, sequenced in a study of blood T cell repertoires in COVID-19. This table comes from immunoSEQ multiplex PCR, and its TCRdb copy is limited to in-frame clones, with some not included. The data hold around 250,000 clones, with around 90% observed a single time. Source material: peripheral blood. Source of these receptors: a human donor in a cohort sampled during active COVID-19.

The chain links TRBV3-1 (or the pseudogene TRBV3-2) to TRBJ2-7; D not resolved. The CDR3 runs 13 residues. CDR1 and CDR2 (germline): LGHDT, YNNKEL (reference sequence). V lost 2 bases, J lost 4 bases, and 9 bases lay in between. The chain's CDR3 is CASSQTNPYEQYF. As DNA, the CDR3 is TGTGCCAGCAGCCAAACTAATCCTTACGAGCAGTACTTC.

The chain is built from TRBV19 and TRBJ1-4; D not certain. Germline CDR1 and CDR2: LNHDA and SQIVND (reference sequence). This CDR3 contains 14 residues. The V and J ends lost 5 bases and 2 bases respectively, with 9 bases between them. DNA of the CDR3: TGTGCCAGTAGTGCCCAGATGACTAATGAAAAACTGTTTTTT. This codes for CASSAQMTNEKLFF.

This rearrangement joins TRBV30 to TRBJ2-5, with a possible D match to TRBD2 (6 bases). V was cut by 4 bases and J by 1 base, with 10 bases left in between. The CDR3 spans 13 residues. CDR1 is GTSNPN and CDR2 is SVGIG in the germline V gene (reference sequence). The CDR3 loop is CAWIGDSQETQYF. The CDR3 nucleotides read TGTGCCTGGATAGGGGACTCCCAAGAGACCCAGTACTTC.

The sample holds one count of this clone. The chain joins TRBV6-5 to TRBJ2-7; possibly TRBD1 for D (6 bases). Germline V gene sequence: CDR1 MNHEY, CDR2 SVGAGI. The CDR3 loop spans 13 amino acids. Trimming left V 7 bases short and J 2 bases short, with 12 bases between. This CDR3 is CASKSGAPYEQYF. CDR3 DNA: TGTGCCAGCAAGTCAGGGGCCCCCTACGAGCAGTACTTC.

The gene calls are TRBV12-3 or TRBV12-4 and TRBJ1-4; D might be TRBD1 (5 bases). CDR3 length: 12 amino acids. The V end lost 6 bases, the J end lost 10 bases, and 12 bases lay between the germline ends. For the CDR3, the DNA is TGTGCCAGCAGCCCAGGCACAGGAAAACTGTTTTTT. This gives the protein CASSPGTGKLFF.

The chain recombines TRBV19 with TRBJ1-4, with a tentative D call TRBD1 (5 bases). Germline lookup yields CDR1 LNHDA and CDR2 SQIVND (reference sequence). This CDR3 has 14 amino acids. V gave up 2 bases and J gave up 7 bases, with 11 bases separating them. In nucleotides, the CDR3 is TGTGCCAGTAGTATATATCGGGGGGGTGAAAAACTGTTTTTT. Its protein product is CASSIYRGGEKLFF.

The chain is built from TRBV12-3 or TRBV12-4 and TRBJ2-1; 7 nucleotides agree with TRBD2. Losses at the gene ends were 8 bases for V and 2 bases for J; bases not matched to a gene: 3. The CDR3 runs 13 residues. CDR3 DNA: TGTGCCAGCGGGGGACTACCCTACAATGAGCAGTTCTTC. Protein: CASGGLPYNEQFF.

The chain carries TRBV19 and TRBJ1-5, with D possibly matching TRBD1 (6 bases). This CDR3 contains 16 residues. Germline-derived CDR1 and CDR2 are LNHDA and SQIVND (reference sequence). V was trimmed by 5 bases and J by 2 bases, leaving 16 bases between them. The CDR3 region is CASSLWGGRGNQPQHF. The CDR3 DNA sequence: TGTGCCAGTAGTCTCTGGGGGGGGCGGGGCAATCAGCCCCAGCATTTT.

This chain links TRBV20-1 with TRBJ1-2, with D possibly TRBD1 on 6 matching bases. The ends were cut back, 3 bases at V and 4 bases at J, with 15 bases in the middle. The CDR3 has 14 amino acids. In germline, CDR1 is DFQATT, CDR2 SNEGSKA (reference sequence). CDR3: CSASRDTVLYGYTF. DNA of the CDR3: TGCAGTGCTAGTCGGGACACCGTCCTCTATGGCTACACCTTC.

V usage is TRBV19 and J usage is TRBJ2-6; 8 bases are a match to TRBD1. J lost 4 bases, V lost 5 bases, and 4 bases had no gene match. The CDR3 runs to 15 residues. The germline gives CDR1 LNHDA, CDR2 SQIVND (reference sequence). The CDR3 protein is CASSQQGVGANVLTF. The CDR3 bases are TGTGCCAGTAGTCAACAGGGGGTAGGGGCCAACGTCCTGACTTTC.

The chain links TRBV5-1 to TRBJ2-7; D possibly corresponds to TRBD1 (6 bases). V gave up 4 bases and J gave up 2 bases, with 16 bases separating them. Germline V lookup: CDR1 SGHRS, CDR2 YFSETQ. The CDR3 sequence is 15 residues long. The CDR3 nucleotides are TGCGCCAGCAGCAGTTCACAGGGCCTCCCCTACGAGCAGTACTTC. Residues: CASSSSQGLPYEQYF.

The rearrangement joins TRBV30 to TRBJ2-1; D might be TRBD2 (6 bases). The CDR3 runs 11 residues. Germline V gene data show CDR1 as GTSNPN and CDR2 as SVGIG (reference sequence). Trimming removed 0 bases at V and 15 bases at J, with 12 bases between. CDR3 in amino acids: CAWSVGRGRFF. The CDR3 nucleotides read TGTGCCTGGAGTGTAGGTCGGGGGAGGTTCTTC.

The chain joins TRBV2 to TRBJ1-1; TRBD1 might be the D (6 bases). The CDR3 totals 10 residues. V lost 10 bases, J lost 3 bases, and 6 bases lay in between. Germline V gives CDR1 SNHLY, CDR2 FYNNEI. The CDR3 loop reads CATGDTEAFF. CDR3 bases: TGTGCCACAGGGGACACTGAAGCTTTCTTT.

The chain employs TRBV19 and TRBJ2-7, with a tentative D call TRBD2 (5 bases). The CDR3 is made up of 14 amino acids. The V gene's germline CDR1 is LNHDA and CDR2 SQIVND (reference sequence). Trimming took off 1 base at V and 6 bases at J, with 13 bases between the two ends. CDR3 nucleotides: TGTGCCAGTAGTATAGGAGCTCCCGCGGGCGAGCAGTACTTC. It codes for CASSIGAPAGEQYF.

This chain uses TRBV7-2 with TRBJ2-5, with D unclear. Trimming stripped 3 bases from V and 1 base from J, with 6 bases between. Germline CDR1 and CDR2: SGHTA and FQGNSA. CDR3 length equals 13 residues. The CDR3 bases are TGTGCCAGCAGCTTCCAGTTCCAAGAGACCCAGTACTTC. Its protein is CASSFQFQETQYF.

This sequence joins TRBV2 and TRBJ1-1; 7 nucleotides align to TRBD1. Trimming took 4 bases from V and 5 from J; bases not matched to a gene: 4. CDR1 SNHLY and CDR2 FYNNEI come from the germline V gene. The length of the CDR3 is 13 residues. The CDR3 nucleotides are TGTGCCAGCAGTGGACAGGGAAGAACTGAAGCTTTCTTT. Protein sequence: CASSGQGRTEAFF.

A few counts support this clone. The gene calls are TRBV27 and TRBJ1-4; 7 bases fit TRBD1. After removal of 3 bases from V and 0 bases from J, the junction contained 1 base not matched to a gene. The CDR3 loop spans 15 amino acids. Per germline, CDR1 MNHEY and CDR2 SMNVEV (reference sequence). The CDR3 bases are TGTGCCAGCAGTTTGCAGGGGGCAACTAATGAAAAACTGTTTTTT. As protein: CASSLQGATNEKLFF.

This clone showed up just once. The chain is built from TRBV21-1 and TRBJ1-5; the DNA was not used to check the table's D call, TRBD1. TRBV21-1 is a listed pseudogene. The CDR3 is made up of 20 amino acids. The CDR3 spells CASSKVSGQGGVEAGQPQHF. CDR3 sequence (DNA): TGTGCCAGCAGCAAAGTCTCGGGGCAAGGGGGCGTAGAGGCTGGGCAGCCCCAGCATTTT.

The V and J genes are TRBV30 and TRBJ1-3, with no clear D. Looked up from germline, CDR1 is GTSNPN and CDR2 is SVGIG (reference sequence). Deletions cut 1 base from V and 5 bases from J, with 6 bases between. The CDR3 covers 12 residues. The CDR3 DNA reads TGTGCCTGGAGTGCCACACGAAACACCATATATTTT. It codes for CAWSATRNTIYF. Drawing the rest from reference TRBV30 and TRBJ1-3, the complete variable domain is SQTIHQWPATLVQPVGSPLSLECTVEGTSNPNLYWYRQAAGRGLQLLFYSVGIGQISSEVPQNLSASRPQDRQFILSSKKLLLSDSGFYLCAWSATRNTIYFGEGSWLTVV.

This clone came up a few times. This chain uses TRBV5-6 with TRBJ2-7, with a tentative D call TRBD1 (6 bases). CDR3 size: 14 residues. With 4 bases removed from V and 0 bases from J, the gap between germline ends came to 11 bases. Germline CDR1 is SGHDT and CDR2 is YYEEEE. The CDR3 nucleotides read TGTGCCAGCAGCCCGACAGGATACTCCTACGAGCAGTACTTC. Its protein product is CASSPTGYSYEQYF.